One sample yielded the 31 T cell receptor beta chains listed below, sequenced in a study of Graves' ophthalmopathy and Graves' hyperthyroidism. Amplification of the TCR beta CDR3 regions used RNA transcripts (as template). Following a first-round RT-PCR that used HTBI primers, a second-round multiplex PCR was carried out. From the multiplex PCR reads, TCRdb called clonotypes with MiXCR, one entry per CDR3 protein. The sample has 350,000 to 450,000 distinct CDR3 sequences, about 16% seen once. The sample consisted of peripheral blood. These receptors were obtained from a woman aged 18-29 years with Graves' ophthalmopathy.

This clonotype was detected many times. This rearrangement joins TRBV6-5 to TRBJ1-2; unclear D gene. The CDR3 contains 12 residues. V lost 7 bases to trimming and J lost 10 bases, with 16 bases between them. Germline V gives CDR1 MNHEY, CDR2 SVGAGI. CDR3 residues: CASTGSLWDYTF. DNA of the CDR3: TGTGCCAGCACGGGCAGTCTCTGGGACTACACCTTC.

V and J are TRBV20-1 and TRBJ2-5, with 8 bases matching TRBD2. J lost 4 bases, V lost 5 bases, and 12 bases had no gene match. This CDR3 contains 15 residues. CDR1 is DFQATT and CDR2 is SNEGSKA in the germline V gene (reference sequence). The CDR3 bases are TGCAGTGCTCAACCCGCCCGGCTAGCGGGAGAGACCCAGTACTTC. Translating it yields CSAQPARLAGETQYF.

The chain uses TRBV6-5 and TRBJ1-5, with D possibly being TRBD1 (5 bases). V gave up 5 bases and J gave up 9 bases, with 17 bases separating them. The germline V gene has CDR1 MNHEY and CDR2 SVGAGI. This CDR3 is 14 amino acids long. The DNA of the CDR3 is TGTGCCAGCAGTACTGGCAATCCAGGGTCGCCCCAGCATTTT. It specifies CASSTGNPGSPQHF.

This clonotype was seen repeatedly, ten times or more. The chain is built from TRBV4-2 and TRBJ2-5; either TRBD1 or TRBD2 may supply D (6 bases each). The CDR3 length is 15 residues. Trimming removed 0 bases from V and 1 base from J, with 9 bases in between. Germline V gene lookup returns CDR1 LGHNA and CDR2 YNFKEQ. CDR3 sequence: CASSQDPGAQETQYF. The CDR3 bases are TGTGCCAGCAGCCAAGATCCGGGGGCCCAAGAGACCCAGTACTTC.

The count of this clonotype is one. The rearrangement joins TRBV20-1 to TRBJ2-2; TRBD2 matches 7 bases. CDR1 is DFQATT and CDR2 is SNEGSKA in the germline V gene (reference sequence). The J segment lost 1 base and the V segment lost 0 bases, leaving 11 bases of the junction unmatched. The CDR3 extends over 18 amino acids. The CDR3 nucleotides are TGCAGTGCTAGAGATTATCTGGCTAGCGGTCTGAACACCGGGGAGCTGTTTTTT. It codes for CSARDYLASGLNTGELFF.

This clonotype was picked up many times. V gene TRBV28 combines with J gene TRBJ1-1, with D perhaps TRBD1 (6 bases). Germline loops: CDR1 MDHEN, CDR2 SYDVKM. This CDR3 comprises 15 residues. V lost 5 bases and J 0 bases, leaving 13 bases between the germline ends. CDR3: CASSPSTGMNTEAFF. The CDR3 DNA reads as TGTGCCAGCAGTCCCTCGACAGGAATGAACACTGAAGCTTTCTTT.

This clonotype was observed at least ten times. This rearrangement joins TRBV6-2 or TRBV6-3 to TRBJ2-5; D gene uncertain. Germline V gives CDR1 MNHEY, CDR2 SVGEGT. Trimming took off 2 bases at V and 10 bases at J, with 11 bases between the two ends. The CDR3 runs 12 residues. CDR3 amino acids: CASSYPALDQYF. The CDR3 DNA is TGTGCCAGCAGTTACCCCGCCCTGGACCAGTACTTC.

This clonotype was observed a few times. The chain is built from TRBV6-5 and TRBJ2-7, with 7 bases lining up with TRBD2. The CDR3 consists of 15 residues. Germline CDR1 MNHEY, CDR2 SVGAGI. J gave up 3 bases and V 2 bases, and 7 bases lay outside the gene matches. The CDR3 is CASSYGAGYYYEQYF. CDR3 nucleotides: TGTGCCAGCAGTTACGGAGCGGGATATTACTACGAGCAGTACTTC.

This clonotype was recorded many times. The chain joins TRBV9 to TRBJ2-7, with D perhaps TRBD2 (7 bases). Germline-derived CDR1 and CDR2 are SGDLS and YYNGEE. V lost 3 bases, J lost 5 bases, and 12 bases lay in between. This CDR3 is 13 amino acids long. The CDR3 DNA reads TGTGCCAGCAGCGGGACTAGGGGGAACGAGCAGTACTTC. This codes for CASSGTRGNEQYF.

This clonotype came up many times. The chain couples TRBV7-3 to TRBJ2-7; D remains unclear. Trimming removed 5 bases from V and 6 bases from J, with 14 bases in between. Germline CDR1 and CDR2: SGHTA and FQGTGA. This CDR3 has 13 residues. In DNA form, the CDR3 reads TGTGCCAGCAGCCCCCTGAGTGCGAGCGAGCAGTACTTC. This encodes CASSPLSASEQYF.

The genes are TRBV6-1 and TRBJ2-5; 7 bases are a match to TRBD1. This CDR3 spans 13 amino acids. V dropped 6 bases and J dropped 3; count of bases not matched to a gene: 4. The germline CDR1 and CDR2 sequences are MNHNS and SASEGT. For the CDR3, the DNA is TGTGCCAGCAGCCGACAGGGAGAAGAGACCCAGTACTTC. Its translation is CASSRQGEETQYF.

The table lists this clonotype with a count of one. One base away lies a much larger clone, so this may be a sequencing read error. The chain couples TRBV11-2 to TRBJ2-7, with 9 nucleotides matching TRBD1. The junction had 10 bases not matched to a gene; V was cut back by 1 base and J by 6 bases. CDR3 length: 16 amino acids. Germline loops: CDR1 SGHAT, CDR2 FQNNGV. The DNA for the CDR3 is TGTGCCAGCAGCTTAGGACGGACAGGGGTTCTCTTCGAGCAGTACTTC. It specifies CASSLGRTGVLFEQYF.

This clonotype occurred many times. The chain is built from TRBV12-3 or TRBV12-4 and TRBJ2-7, with D possibly TRBD2 on 6 matching bases. Trimming cost V 0 bases and J 3 bases, with 9 bases left between them. The CDR3 covers 14 residues. CDR3 nucleotides: TGTGCCAGCAGTTTAGCTGGTAGCGGCTACGAGCAGTACTTC. Its translation: CASSLAGSGYEQYF.

This clonotype was counted ten times or more. The chain employs TRBV24-1 and TRBJ2-7; D call uncertain. CDR1 KGHDR and CDR2 SFDVKD come from the germline V gene. Trimming removed 3 bases from V and 4 bases from J, with 9 bases in between. This CDR3 region has 13 residues. As DNA, the CDR3 is TGTGCCACCAGTGATCCCTCGGGTTACGAGCAGTACTTC. Its translation: CATSDPSGYEQYF.

This clonotype was seen ten or more times. V and J are TRBV20-1 and TRBJ1-1; 7 bases are shared with TRBD1. After removal of 3 bases from V and 10 bases from J, the junction contained 5 bases not matched to a gene. This CDR3 spans 11 amino acids. Germline-derived CDR1 and CDR2 are DFQATT and SNEGSKA (reference sequence). CDR3 nucleotides: TGCAGTGCTAGGGTGGACAGGCCAGCTTTCTTT. As protein: CSARVDRPAFF.

This clonotype was counted at least ten times. This chain joins TRBV6-5 and TRBJ1-6; 10 nucleotides line up with TRBD1. CDR1 is MNHEY and CDR2 is SVGAGI in the germline V gene. This CDR3 region has 15 residues. After removal of 3 bases from V and 6 bases from J, the junction contained 2 bases not matched to a gene. The CDR3 nucleotides are TGTGCCAGCAGTTATGGGACAGGGGTTAATTCACCCCTCCACTTT. This sequence encodes CASSYGTGVNSPLHF.

This clonotype was observed at least ten times. CDR3 protein: CASREGARNTGELFF. Written as DNA, the CDR3 is TGTGCCAGCAGAGAGGGGGCGCGGAACACCGGGGAGCTGTTTTTT. The rearrangement links TRBV6-1 to TRBJ2-2, with 7 bases fitting TRBD1. The ends lost 6 bases at V and 1 base at J; junction bases unmatched: 5. The germline V gene encodes CDR1 MNHNS and CDR2 SASEGT. The CDR3 consists of 15 residues.

This clonotype was picked up one time. V usage is TRBV27 and J usage is TRBJ2-7, with D possibly matching TRBD1 (5 bases). The CDR3 is 14 residues long. Germline CDR1 and CDR2: MNHEY and SMNVEV (reference sequence). Trimming stripped 5 bases from V and 1 base from J, with 12 bases between. CDR3 protein: CASSPRQISYEQYF. The CDR3 region has the DNA TGTGCCAGCAGTCCAAGACAGATTTCCTACGAGCAGTACTTC.

V usage is TRBV2 and J usage is TRBJ2-5; D call uncertain. CDR3 length: 17 amino acids. V lost 6 bases and J 5 bases, leaving 25 bases between the germline ends. CDR1 is SNHLY and CDR2 is FYNNEI in the germline V gene. CDR3 amino acids: CASRYFGLQRVRETQYF. The CDR3 DNA follows: TGTGCCAGCAGATACTTCGGGTTACAAAGAGTACGGGAGACCCAGTACTTC.

The chain links TRBV6-5 to TRBJ2-2; 8 nucleotides align to TRBD1. Germline V gene sequence: CDR1 MNHEY, CDR2 SVGAGI. The CDR3 spans 15 residues. Trimming cost V 4 bases and J 4 bases; bases outside gene matches: 5. CDR3 sequence: CASSWTGLGTGELFF. CDR3 DNA sequence: TGTGCCAGCAGTTGGACAGGGCTTGGCACCGGGGAGCTGTTTTTT.

This clonotype was recorded many times. Here the CDR3 reads CASSYSRDVQPQHF. For the CDR3, the DNA is TGTGCCAGCAGTTACTCCAGGGATGTTCAGCCCCAGCATTTT. The chain combines TRBV6-5 with TRBJ1-5; possibly TRBD1 for D (5 bases). Germline loops: CDR1 MNHEY, CDR2 SVGAGI. This CDR3 has 14 residues. V lost 0 bases and J lost 6, with 9 bases in between.

Ten or more counts support this clonotype. The V gene is TRBV29-1, the J gene TRBJ2-2; 10 nucleotides align to TRBD1. The CDR3 runs 14 residues. With V trimmed by 7 bases and J by 6 bases, 8 bases remained unmatched. In germline, CDR1 is SQVTM, CDR2 ANQGSEA. CDR3 protein: CSAIGTGESGELFF. The CDR3 coding sequence is TGCAGCGCTATCGGGACAGGGGAATCCGGGGAGCTGTTTTTT.

CDR3 nucleotides: TGTGCCAGCAGTTTAGCGGGACTAGCTTCGGGCGAGCAGTACTTC. Amino acid sequence: CASSLAGLASGEQYF. The chain uses TRBV12-3 or TRBV12-4 and TRBJ2-7; 9 nucleotides align to TRBD2. The CDR3 has 15 residues. V shed 0 bases and J 6 bases; nucleotides not matched to a gene: 6.

This clonotype was picked up many times. The chain links TRBV10-3 to TRBJ2-7; D uncertain. Germline V gene sequence: CDR1 ENHRY, CDR2 SYGVKD. The CDR3 has 13 residues. Trimming shortened V by 4 bases and J by 0 bases, and 7 bases separated the two germline ends. Here the CDR3 reads CAISATSSYEQYF. DNA for the CDR3: TGTGCCATCAGTGCGACCTCCTCCTACGAGCAGTACTTC.

This clonotype was counted at least ten times. The chain recombines TRBV10-1 with TRBJ2-4; the match to TRBD2 covers 7 bases. V was pared by 8 bases and J by 0 bases, with 7 bases of the junction left unmatched. Germline loops: CDR1 WNHNN, CDR2 SYGVQD (reference sequence). CDR3 size: 15 residues. The chain's CDR3 is CASFAGVLAKNIQYF. CDR3 in DNA: TGCGCCAGCTTTGCGGGAGTCCTAGCCAAAAACATTCAGTACTTC.

At least ten counts were recorded for this clonotype. CDR3 in amino acids: CASSFLGQATEAFF. The CDR3 DNA reads TGTGCCAGCAGTTTTTTAGGGCAGGCGACTGAAGCTTTCTTT. The chain employs TRBV28 and TRBJ1-1; D is unresolved. The CDR3 contains 14 residues. Trimming took off 3 bases at V and 5 bases at J, with 13 bases between the two ends. Germline loops: CDR1 MDHEN, CDR2 SYDVKM.

This clonotype has at least ten counts. The chain uses TRBV5-1 and TRBJ2-5, with D perhaps matching TRBD1 (6 bases). This CDR3 has 14 residues. The V gene's germline CDR1 is SGHRS and CDR2 YFSETQ. Deletions cut 4 bases from V and 2 bases from J, with 12 bases between. The CDR3 is CASSPQGVQETQYF. Here the CDR3 DNA reads TGCGCCAGCAGCCCACAGGGAGTTCAAGAGACCCAGTACTTC.

In its sample, this clonotype was seen many times. The J gene is TRBJ2-7, the V gene TRBV6-2 or TRBV6-3; D is undetermined. Germline V lookup: CDR1 MNHEY, CDR2 SVGEGT. Trimming removed 0 bases at V and 2 bases at J, with 11 bases between. The CDR3 has 15 amino acids. CDR3 loop: CASSYSGNGPYEQYF. CDR3 bases: TGTGCCAGCAGTTACTCAGGGAACGGCCCCTACGAGCAGTACTTC.

This clonotype was observed at least ten times. The V gene is TRBV19, the J gene TRBJ1-2, with TRBD1 matching over 8 bases. Germline V CDR1 and CDR2: LNHDA, SQIVND (reference sequence). The V segment lost 6 bases and the J segment 4 bases; nucleotides outside the gene matches: 7. The CDR3 sequence is 14 residues long. The chain's CDR3 is CASRTLDRGYGYTF. The CDR3 DNA is TGTGCCAGTAGGACACTTGACAGGGGCTATGGCTACACCTTC.

This clonotype was picked up many times. The V and J genes are TRBV6-2 or TRBV6-3 and TRBJ2-7; TRBD1 or TRBD2 may be the D gene (6 bases each). Germline loops: CDR1 MNHEY, CDR2 SVGEGT. This CDR3 is 15 amino acids long. V lost 5 bases and J 3 bases, leaving 17 bases between the germline ends. The CDR3 loop reads CASSHTGGGLYEQYF. Here the CDR3 DNA reads TGTGCCAGCAGTCACACAGGAGGGGGGCTCTACGAGCAGTACTTC.

This clonotype was counted many times. The gene calls are TRBV7-9 and TRBJ1-1; D gene unclear. The germline V gene has CDR1 SEHNR and CDR2 FQNEAQ (reference sequence). V gave up 4 bases and J gave up 4 bases, with 10 bases separating them. The CDR3 spans 13 residues. Here the CDR3 reads CASSSGVFTEAFF. For the CDR3, the DNA is TGTGCCAGCAGCTCGGGTGTTTTCACTGAAGCTTTCTTT. Using reference TRBV7-9 and TRBJ1-1 for the parts outside the CDR3, the full variable domain is DTGVSQNPRHKITKRGQNVTFRCDPISEHNRLYWYRQTLGQGPEFLTYFQNEAQLEKSRLLSDRFSAERPKGSFSTLEIQRTEQGDSAMYLCASSSGVFTEAFFGQGTRLTVV.